The rows below give T cell receptor beta chains drawn from one sample of a study of control samples from healthy donors and cancer patients. Profiled with immunoSEQ multiplex PCR; TCRdb holds only in-frame clones, not every one. The table lists about 150,000 clones, around 90% of them singletons. Sequenced sample: blood. These receptors all stem from a man aged 25 to 45 in good health. Each CDR3 is given without its conserved first and last residue. The D gene is left open where the match is weak. Expanded clones get a size class; other rows say once, few or many, or leave the size out.

d_gene: .; abundance: .; v_gene: TRBV7-6; j_gene: TRBJ1-2; CDR3aa: ASSPLRLPYGYT
d_gene: TRBD1; abundance: .; v_gene: TRBV14; j_gene: TRBJ2-3; CDR3aa: ASSQEIRRTGDKDTQY
d_gene: .; abundance: .; v_gene: TRBV19; j_gene: TRBJ1-6; CDR3aa: ASNPGTAYNSPLH
d_gene: .; abundance: .; v_gene: TRBV9; j_gene: TRBJ1-2; CDR3aa: ASSVGGRGGTLGYGYT
d_gene: TRBD1; abundance: .; v_gene: TRBV5-8; j_gene: TRBJ1-5; CDR3aa: ASSPVRTGDQPQH
d_gene: .; abundance: .; v_gene: TRBV6-5; j_gene: TRBJ1-1; CDR3aa: ASSYTRSNTEAF
d_gene: .; abundance: .; v_gene: TRBV4-2; j_gene: TRBJ2-3; CDR3aa: ASSQESTFHSSTDTQY
d_gene: .; abundance: .; v_gene: TRBV6-2/TRBV6-3; j_gene: TRBJ2-7; CDR3aa: ASTPTEAGYEQY
d_gene: .; abundance: .; v_gene: TRBV9; j_gene: TRBJ1-5; CDR3aa: ASSVDVGPNQPQH
d_gene: TRBD1; abundance: .; v_gene: TRBV6-4; j_gene: TRBJ2-1; CDR3aa: ASSLDGTGAWKQF
d_gene: .; abundance: .; v_gene: TRBV6-5; j_gene: TRBJ1-4; CDR3aa: ASLNPGTLNEKLF
d_gene: .; abundance: .; v_gene: TRBV4-3; j_gene: TRBJ2-5; CDR3aa: ASSQDSGVEETQY
d_gene: TRBD2; abundance: .; v_gene: TRBV7-2; j_gene: TRBJ2-3; CDR3aa: ASSSTGTSGRVRDTQY
d_gene: .; abundance: .; v_gene: TRBV27; j_gene: TRBJ1-5; CDR3aa: ASSLTLREPQH
d_gene: .; abundance: .; v_gene: TRBV21-1; j_gene: TRBJ2-7; CDR3aa: ASSPREQY
d_gene: .; abundance: .; v_gene: TRBV7-9; j_gene: TRBJ1-2; CDR3aa: AGEGLMDYGYT
d_gene: TRBD1; abundance: .; v_gene: TRBV7-8; j_gene: TRBJ1-5; CDR3aa: ASSSDRARGPQH
d_gene: .; abundance: few; v_gene: TRBV7-8; j_gene: TRBJ1-5; CDR3aa: ASSLDPRNQPQH
d_gene: .; abundance: .; v_gene: TRBV4-1; j_gene: TRBJ1-4; CDR3aa: ASSHTAVPNEKLF
d_gene: TRBD1; abundance: .; v_gene: TRBV4-2; j_gene: TRBJ1-5; CDR3aa: ASSPPGQGRNQPQH
d_gene: .; abundance: .; v_gene: TRBV7-8; j_gene: TRBJ1-5; CDR3aa: ASSLAYGGKNNQPQH
d_gene: TRBD1; abundance: .; v_gene: TRBV5-1; j_gene: TRBJ2-3; CDR3aa: ASSLDGQGPPSTDTQY
d_gene: .; abundance: once; v_gene: TRBV7-8; j_gene: TRBJ1-5; CDR3aa: ASSLDLNQPQH